This T cell receptor beta chain emerged from a study of beta chain features in type 1 diabetes. A sort by CD45RO/CCR7/CD25/CD127/CD95/CD27 yielded CD4+ naive, central memory, regulatory and stem cell-like memory cells. The sequenced template was cDNA made from the entire isolated RNA. Measured with immunoSEQ multiplex PCR; TCRdb has only the in-frame clones, and not every one. The table records hundreds of thousands of clones, roughly 15% of them present only once. This clone was counted a few times. Its antigen is still unknown. The same CDR3 arises from other DNA sequences in this sample as well. The germline CDR1 and CDR2 sequences are LNHDA and SQIVND (reference sequence). This CDR3 has 12 residues. With 6 bases removed from V and 6 bases from J, the gap between germline ends came to 10 bases. General study points: Over-representation of high TCR-expressing cells was a possible consequence of cDNA sequencing. Shortening that was moderate but significant affected the TCRB CDR3s of Type 1 diabetes patients in all four CD4+ subsets.

V and J are TRBV19 and TRBJ2-3, with D unclear. The clonotype originates from a man younger than 45 in good health. The sequenced material came from central memory CD4+ T cells from blood. The CDR3 loop reads CASSIEGDTQYF. Written as DNA, the CDR3 is TGTGCCAGTAGCATTGAAGGGGATACGCAGTATTTT.